The 16 T cell receptor beta chains given below trace back to one sample, sequenced in a study of blood T cell repertoires in COVID-19. Clones were read by immunoSEQ multiplex PCR, and TCRdb kept only the in-frame ones, dropping some. The sample shows some 20,000 clones, roughly 89% of them seen only once. Sequenced: peripheral blood. Every receptor here comes from a woman older than 75 with active or convalescent COVID-19.

This clone qualifies as large. The V call is TRBV4-1, the J call TRBJ2-1; D is unresolved. Germline V lookup: CDR1 MGHRA, CDR2 YSYEKL. CDR3 length equals 16 residues. V was clipped by 0 bases and J by 0 bases, with 9 bases between them. The CDR3 DNA follows: TGCGCCAGCAGCCAAGAGGTCTCGAGCTCCTACAATGAGCAGTTCTTC. It encodes CASSQEVSSSYNEQFF.

The chain couples TRBV19 to TRBJ2-6; TRBD1 matches 9 bases. Germline V gives CDR1 LNHDA, CDR2 SQIVND (reference sequence). This CDR3 comprises 17 residues. The V and J ends lost 4 bases and 3 bases, in that order; junction bases with no gene match: 7. DNA for the CDR3: TGTGCCAGTAGTAGATTACAGGGGGCAAGTGGGGCCAACGTCCTGACTTTC. Translation: CASSRLQGASGANVLTF.

This rearrangement joins TRBV10-3 to TRBJ1-1, with TRBD1 as a possible D gene (5 bases). Trimming pared 7 bases from V and 1 base from J, leaving 10 bases between. Looked up from germline, CDR1 is ENHRY and CDR2 is SYGVKD. The CDR3 length is 13 residues. CDR3 amino acids: CAINPTGNTEAFF. The CDR3 region has the DNA TGTGCCATCAACCCTACAGGGAACACTGAAGCTTTCTTT.

V gene TRBV6-6 combines with J gene TRBJ2-7; 11 bases align to TRBD1. V was clipped by 5 bases and J by 3 bases; unmatched bases: 3. CDR1 and CDR2 from the germline V gene are MNHNY and SVGAGI (reference sequence). This CDR3 region has 14 residues. CDR3 coding DNA: TGTGCCAGCAGTGACGGGACAGGGGGCTACGAGCAGTACTTC. It translates to CASSDGTGGYEQYF.

This chain connects TRBV28 to TRBJ1-5; D perhaps matches TRBD1 (6 bases). The CDR3 length is 15 residues. Germline loops: CDR1 MDHEN, CDR2 SYDVKM. The V end lost 5 bases, the J end lost 7 bases, and 18 bases lay between the germline ends. CDR3 in amino acids: CASSPSGARGQPQHF. CDR3 nucleotides: TGTGCCAGCAGTCCTTCAGGGGCGCGAGGACAGCCCCAGCATTTT.

V and J are TRBV12-3 or TRBV12-4 and TRBJ2-3; D gene uncertain. Trimming removed 5 bases at V and 4 bases at J, with 4 bases between. The CDR3 contains 11 residues. The CDR3 loop is CASSRADTQYF. The CDR3 nucleotides are TGTGCCAGCAGTCGTGCAGATACGCAGTATTTT.

The genes are TRBV18 and TRBJ2-7; 7 positions match TRBD1. This CDR3 contains 17 residues. V gave up 2 bases and J gave up 0 bases; unmatched junction bases: 10. CDR1 is KGHSH, CDR2 LQKENI, per germline. The CDR3: CASSPNPGQVSSYEQYF. The CDR3 DNA reads TGTGCCAGCTCACCAAACCCCGGACAGGTTAGCTCCTACGAGCAGTACTTC.

This rearrangement joins TRBV5-1 to TRBJ2-5; possibly TRBD2 for D (5 bases). The CDR3 covers 14 residues. V was shortened by 0 bases and J by 2 bases, with 8 bases between the two germline ends. In germline, CDR1 is SGHRS, CDR2 YFSETQ. The CDR3 DNA follows: TGCGCCAGCAGCTTGGGCGGAGGTCAAGAGACCCAGTACTTC. The encoded protein is CASSLGGGQETQYF.

J is TRBJ2-3 and V is TRBV9; maybe TRBD1 (6 bases). CDR1 and CDR2 (germline): SGDLS, YYNGEE. There are 14 residues in the CDR3. The V end was cut by 6 bases, the J end by 9 bases, with 20 bases between. CDR3 in DNA: TGTGCCAGCAACACAGGGAGTTCCTGGGGGACGCAGTATTTT. Amino acids: CASNTGSSWGTQYF. The full variable domain, rest sourced from reference TRBV9 and TRBJ2-3, is DSGVTQTPKHLITATGQRVTLRCSPRSGDLSVYWYQQSLDQGLQFLIQYYNGEERAKGNILERFSAQQFPDLHSELNLSSLELGDSALYFCASNTGSSWGTQYFGPGTRLTVL.

The rearrangement uses TRBV29-1 and TRBJ1-5; weak D call: TRBD1 (5 bases). The germline CDR1 and CDR2 sequences are SQVTM and ANQGSEA. V dropped 4 bases and J dropped 3 bases, with 10 bases sitting between them. The CDR3 extends over 13 amino acids. The CDR3, as DNA: TGCAGCGTTGGGGTGACAGTCAATCAGCCCCAGCATTTT. Protein sequence: CSVGVTVNQPQHF.

The J gene is TRBJ2-7, the V gene TRBV9; 11 bases fit TRBD1. Germline CDR1 and CDR2: SGDLS and YYNGEE. The CDR3 runs 14 residues. Losses at the gene ends were 8 bases for V and 2 bases for J; bases not matched to a gene: 6. CDR3 in amino acids: CASSLGQGAYEQYF. CDR3 sequence (DNA): TGTGCCAGTAGCCTGGGACAGGGGGCCTACGAGCAGTACTTC.

The V gene is TRBV27, the J gene TRBJ2-3, with D possibly being TRBD1 (5 bases). Trimming removed 6 bases from V and 7 bases from J, with 20 bases in between. Germline-derived CDR1 and CDR2 are MNHEY and SMNVEV (reference sequence). The CDR3 spans 15 residues. CDR3 sequence reads: CASSQGRGSSNTQYF. The CDR3 DNA sequence: TGTGCCAGCAGCCAGGGCCGTGGTTCTTCGAATACGCAGTATTTT.

V is TRBV18 and J is TRBJ1-1, with 7 bases identical to TRBD1. J gave up 1 base and V 3 bases, and 8 bases lay outside the gene matches. This CDR3 has 16 residues. CDR1 is KGHSH, CDR2 LQKENI, per germline. The CDR3 bases are TGTGCCAGCTCACCGATACCCCAGGGGGGGAACACTGAAGCTTTCTTT. It translates to CASSPIPQGGNTEAFF.

The CDR3 here is CASSYLRSGTGRKEQYF. DNA of the CDR3: TGTGCCAGCAGTTACCTCAGGTCGGGGACAGGGCGCAAGGAGCAGTACTTC. V usage is TRBV6-2 or TRBV6-3 and J usage is TRBJ2-7, with 9 nucleotides matching TRBD1. The CDR3 spans 17 residues. Germline loops: CDR1 MNHEY, CDR2 SVGEGT. With 2 bases clipped from V and 7 bases from J, the junction kept 15 bases outside the gene matches.

The genes are TRBV3-1 (or the pseudogene TRBV3-2) and TRBJ2-2, with TRBD2 matching over 12 bases. V trimming: 1 base; J trimming: 5 bases; junction bases outside the gene matches: 11. Germline loops: CDR1 LGHDT, CDR2 YNNKEL (reference sequence). The CDR3 is made up of 19 amino acids. CDR3 residues: CASSQAPWASGRETGELFF. CDR3 DNA sequence: TGTGCCAGCAGCCAAGCTCCGTGGGCTAGCGGGAGGGAAACCGGGGAGCTGTTTTTT.

This clone was observed a handful of times. Here the CDR3 reads CSASLRGKLFF. The DNA for the CDR3 is TGCAGTGCTAGTCTCCGAGGAAAACTGTTTTTT. The chain employs TRBV20-1 and TRBJ1-4; D remains unclear. The CDR3 has 11 residues. The V end lost 3 bases, the J end lost 10 bases, and 9 bases lay between the germline ends. The germline V gene has CDR1 DFQATT and CDR2 SNEGSKA (reference sequence).